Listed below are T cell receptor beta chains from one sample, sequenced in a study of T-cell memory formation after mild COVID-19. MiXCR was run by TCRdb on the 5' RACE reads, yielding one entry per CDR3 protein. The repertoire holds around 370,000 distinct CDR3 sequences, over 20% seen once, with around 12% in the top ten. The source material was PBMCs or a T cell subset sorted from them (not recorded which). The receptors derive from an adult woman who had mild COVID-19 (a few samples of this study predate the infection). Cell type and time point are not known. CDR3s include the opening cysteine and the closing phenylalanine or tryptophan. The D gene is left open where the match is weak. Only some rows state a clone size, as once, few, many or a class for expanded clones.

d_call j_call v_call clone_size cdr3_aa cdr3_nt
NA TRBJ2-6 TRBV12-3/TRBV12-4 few CASSYSSYSWANVLTF TGTGCCAGCAGTTACTCCTCGTACAGCTGGGCCAACGTCCTGACTTTC
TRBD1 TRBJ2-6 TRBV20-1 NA CSARGTGGDPGANVLTF TGCAGTGCTAGAGGGACAGGGGGCGACCCAGGGGCCAACGTCCTGACTTTC
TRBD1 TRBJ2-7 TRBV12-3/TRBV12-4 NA CASSPTGDYEQYF TGTGCCAGCAGCCCGACAGGGGACTACGAGCAGTACTTC
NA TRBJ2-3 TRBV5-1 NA CASSPGLVGVTDTQYF TGCGCCAGCAGCCCAGGACTGGTGGGGGTCACAGATACGCAGTATTTT
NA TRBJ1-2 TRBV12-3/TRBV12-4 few CASSWGGLGYGYTF TGTGCCAGCAGCTGGGGGGGGCTTGGTTATGGCTACACCTTC
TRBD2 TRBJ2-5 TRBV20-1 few CSAPTSGVVETQYF TGCAGTGCACCCACTAGCGGGGTGGTAGAGACCCAGTACTTC
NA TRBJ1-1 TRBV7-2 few CASSSLTRNTEAFF TGTGCCAGCAGCTCGCTCACACGGAACACTGAAGCTTTCTTT
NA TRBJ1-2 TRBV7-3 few CASRSTTSGIVSF TGTGCCAGCAGATCCACCACTAGCGGGATTGTGAGCTTC
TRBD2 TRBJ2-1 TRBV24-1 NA CATSDRTSGEQFF TGTGCCACCAGTGACCGGACTAGCGGGGAGCAGTTCTTC
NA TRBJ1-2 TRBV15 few CATSLTRENYGYTF TGTGCCACCAGCTTGACACGGGAAAACTATGGCTACACCTTC
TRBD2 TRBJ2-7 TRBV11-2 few CASRSNGPERGDPFSYEQYF TGTGCCAGCAGATCTAACGGGCCTGAGCGGGGGGATCCCTTCAGCTACGAGCAGTACTTC
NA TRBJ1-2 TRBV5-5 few CASSLVAGSYGYTF TGTGCCAGCAGCTTGGTTGCGGGCAGCTATGGCTACACCTTC
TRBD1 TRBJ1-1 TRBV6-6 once CASSDRVGLTEAFF TGTGCCAGCAGTGACAGGGTTGGATTGACTGAAGCTTTCTTT
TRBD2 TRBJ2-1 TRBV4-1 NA CASSQALGRVNEQFF TGCGCCAGCAGCCAAGCTCTCGGGAGGGTCAATGAGCAGTTCTTC
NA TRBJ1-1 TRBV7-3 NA CASSEGRGTEAFF TGTGCCAGCAGCGAGGGTAGGGGCACTGAAGCTTTCTTT